Below are 18 T cell receptor beta chains sequenced from a single sample in a study of cytomegalovirus exposure and HLA in healthy donors. The repertoire was sequenced with immunoSEQ multiplex PCR; TCRdb's copy has only in-frame clones and lacks some. The table shows fewer than 400,000 clones, with 88% occurring only once. Sequenced sample: PBMCs. The receptors originated from a man aged 25 to 45 in good health and CMV-seronegative.

The rearrangement joins TRBV25-1 to TRBJ2-4; TRBD1 agrees at 7 bases. The V and J ends lost 4 bases and 7 bases, in that order; junction bases with no gene match: 4. CDR3 size: 13 residues. Germline CDR1 MGHDK, CDR2 SYGVNS. DNA of the CDR3: TGTGCCAGCAGTGTACAGGGGATCAACATTCAGTACTTC. It encodes CASSVQGINIQYF.

The chain is built from TRBV12-5 and TRBJ1-4, with 8 bases lining up with TRBD1. The germline V gene encodes CDR1 LGHNT and CDR2 FRNRAP. The CDR3 runs 16 residues. With V trimmed by 3 bases and J by 6 bases, 9 bases remained unmatched. CDR3 region: CASGLNLDRGYEKLFF. CDR3 DNA sequence: TGTGCTAGTGGTTTAAACCTCGACAGGGGATATGAAAAACTGTTTTTT.

The J gene is TRBJ2-2, the V gene TRBV5-8, with TRBD1 matching 10 bases. The CDR3 consists of 16 residues. J lost 8 bases, V lost 1 base, and 8 bases had no gene match. Germline V gene lookup returns CDR1 SGHTS and CDR2 YDEGEE. The CDR3: CASSLRDRGSSGELFF. In DNA, the CDR3 is TGTGCCAGCAGCTTGAGGGACAGGGGAAGTTCTGGGGAGCTGTTTTTT.

The rearrangement uses TRBV7-2 and TRBJ1-3; possibly TRBD1 for D (5 bases). V was trimmed by 5 bases and J by 0 bases, leaving 11 bases between them. Germline CDR1 is SGHTA and CDR2 is FQGNSA. CDR3 length: 15 residues. The CDR3 sequence is CASSTDSSSGNTIYF. DNA for the CDR3: TGTGCCAGCAGCACCGACAGCAGCTCTGGAAACACCATATATTTT.

The CDR3 region is CASKETGSYSGNTIYF. The CDR3 coding sequence is TGCGCCAGCAAAGAGACAGGATCTTATTCTGGAAACACCATATATTTT. This rearrangement joins TRBV5-1 to TRBJ1-3; the D gene is possibly TRBD1 (6 bases). Germline lookup yields CDR1 SGHRS and CDR2 YFSETQ. The V end lost 6 bases, the J end lost 1 base, and 17 bases lay between the germline ends. The CDR3 spans 16 residues.

This clone was observed a handful of times. The chain links TRBV4-2 to TRBJ1-2; 10 bases line up with TRBD1. This CDR3 spans 13 amino acids. Germline values: CDR1 LGHNA, CDR2 YNFKEQ. V dropped 4 bases and J dropped 7; count of bases not matched to a gene: 3. The CDR3 region is CASSLGQGVGYTF. CDR3 in DNA: TGTGCCAGCAGCCTCGGACAGGGGGTTGGCTACACCTTC.

J is TRBJ2-7 and V is TRBV5-5; no clear D gene. Trimming removed 2 bases from V and 0 bases from J, with 9 bases in between. Germline CDR1 and CDR2: SGHKS and YYEKEE (reference sequence). This CDR3 is built from 14 residues. The CDR3 loop reads CASSLSVSSYEQYF. The CDR3 DNA is TGTGCCAGCAGCTTATCTGTCAGCTCCTACGAGCAGTACTTC. Drawing the rest from reference TRBV5-5 and TRBJ2-7, the complete variable domain is DAGVTQSPTHLIKTRGQQVTLRCSPISGHKSVSWYQQVLGQGPQFIFQYYEKEERGRGNFPDRFSARQFPNYSSELNVNALLLGDSALYLCASSLSVSSYEQYFGPGTRLTVT.

This chain joins TRBV5-6 and TRBJ2-7; TRBD1 matches 9 bases. The CDR3 totals 15 residues. Losses at the gene ends were 0 bases for V and 6 bases for J; bases not matched to a gene: 7. Germline V gene lookup returns CDR1 SGHDT and CDR2 YYEEEE. The CDR3 is CASSLAGTGTPEQYF. The CDR3 bases are TGTGCCAGCAGCTTGGCCGGGACAGGGACCCCCGAGCAGTACTTC.

This clone was detected a few times. The V call is TRBV10-2, the J call TRBJ1-1; possible D gene TRBD1, 6 bases. V lost 4 bases and J lost 4, with 10 bases in between. This CDR3 spans 13 amino acids. Germline V lookup: CDR1 WSHSY, CDR2 SAAADI. Here the CDR3 DNA reads TGCGCCAGCAGTGTACAGGGCGGCACTGAAGCTTTCTTT. Protein product: CASSVQGGTEAFF.

The CDR3 sequence is CATTSAGVQETQYF. The CDR3, as DNA: TGTGCCACCACCTCTGCAGGCGTCCAAGAGACCCAGTACTTC. V and J are TRBV15 and TRBJ2-5; D is unresolved. CDR1 LNHNV and CDR2 YYDKDF come from the germline V gene (reference sequence). Trimming stripped 7 bases from V and 1 base from J, with 13 bases between. The CDR3 covers 14 residues.

The V and J genes are TRBV21-1 and TRBJ2-7; the listed D gene, TRBD1, was not tested against the DNA. TRBV21-1 is annotated as a pseudogene. This CDR3 has 15 amino acids. CDR3 residues: CASSKEGVLSYEQYF. Here the CDR3 DNA reads TGTGCCAGCAGCAAAGAGGGGGTCCTCTCCTACGAGCAGTACTTC.

The gene calls are TRBV5-4 and TRBJ2-3, with D uncertain. With 4 bases removed from V and 5 bases from J, the gap between germline ends came to 11 bases. Germline CDR1 and CDR2: SGHNT and YYREEE (reference sequence). CDR3 length: 13 amino acids. The CDR3 region has the DNA TGTGCCAGCAGCCCGGGTGGAGTAGATACGCAGTATTTT. It is translated as CASSPGGVDTQYF.

The chain couples TRBV7-8 to TRBJ2-5, with TRBD2 identical over 14 bases. CDR3 size: 16 residues. The germline V gene encodes CDR1 SGHVS and CDR2 FQNEAQ. The V and J ends lost 5 bases and 5 bases, in that order; junction bases with no gene match: 7. CDR3 sequence reads: CASSPWTSGGSETQYF. CDR3 in DNA: TGTGCCAGCAGCCCGTGGACTAGCGGGGGGTCGGAGACCCAGTACTTC.

The V and J genes are TRBV21-1 and TRBJ1-4. TRBV21-1 is an annotated pseudogene. The CDR3 contains 16 residues. Here the CDR3 reads CASSVGTPATNEKLFF. CDR3 in DNA: TGTGCCAGCAGCGTCGGGACTCCTGCAACTAATGAAAAACTGTTTTTT.

This clone was counted once. This chain connects TRBV18 to TRBJ2-6; 11 bases map to TRBD2. Looked up from germline, CDR1 is KGHSH and CDR2 is LQKENI. The CDR3 loop spans 21 amino acids. Trimming took 3 bases from V and 0 from J; bases not matched to a gene: 13. CDR3 residues: CASSPTSGGLLPFSGANVLTF. The CDR3 DNA is TGTGCCAGCTCACCTACTAGCGGGGGCCTTCTACCCTTCTCTGGGGCCAACGTCCTGACTTTC.

The chain uses TRBV19 and TRBJ2-1; D not resolved. Germline CDR1 reads LNHDA; CDR2 reads SQIVND (reference sequence). V was trimmed by 0 bases and J by 0 bases, leaving 6 bases between them. CDR3 size: 15 residues. The CDR3 reads CASSIDYFSYNEQFF. Here the CDR3 DNA reads TGTGCCAGTAGTATAGACTATTTCTCCTACAATGAGCAGTTCTTC.

The chain joins TRBV10-3 to TRBJ2-7; D is perhaps TRBD1 (6 bases). Trimming took off 10 bases at V and 0 bases at J, with 16 bases between the two ends. Germline values: CDR1 ENHRY, CDR2 SYGVKD. This CDR3 is built from 14 residues. The chain's CDR3 is CATKTGTLSYEQYF. The CDR3 region has the DNA TGTGCCACCAAGACCGGGACACTCTCCTACGAGCAGTACTTC.

The chain has TRBV2 and TRBJ2-5; D might be TRBD2 (7 bases). The CDR3 is made up of 13 amino acids. V lost 8 bases and J 5 bases, leaving 15 bases between the germline ends. Germline-derived CDR1 and CDR2 are SNHLY and FYNNEI. CDR3 in amino acids: CASYGGPVETQYF. In DNA form, the CDR3 reads TGTGCCAGCTACGGGGGGCCGGTCGAGACCCAGTACTTC.